This T cell receptor (beta chain) was documented in a study of T-cell reconstitution after alpha-beta-depleted transplantation in children. This clonotype was seen at least ten times. Molecular barcoding with unique molecular identifiers was used for the TCRbeta library. TCRdb reprocessed the PCR reads with MiXCR, giving one entry per CDR3 protein. The repertoire holds about 360,000 distinct CDR3 sequences, with roughly 14% as singletons. The specimen comprised PBMCs, sampled from the stem cell graft. The TCR originated in a human donor who donated a stem cell graft to a child with Fanconi anemia.

The CDR3 DNA follows: TGTGCCAGCAGCCCCCAGGGGTCGGGCACCGGGGAGCTGTTTTTT. This encodes CASSPQGSGTGELFF. This chain connects TRBV12-3 or TRBV12-4 to TRBJ2-2, with D perhaps TRBD1 (6 bases). The CDR3 has 15 amino acids. Trimming cost V 6 bases and J 4 bases, with 15 bases left between them.